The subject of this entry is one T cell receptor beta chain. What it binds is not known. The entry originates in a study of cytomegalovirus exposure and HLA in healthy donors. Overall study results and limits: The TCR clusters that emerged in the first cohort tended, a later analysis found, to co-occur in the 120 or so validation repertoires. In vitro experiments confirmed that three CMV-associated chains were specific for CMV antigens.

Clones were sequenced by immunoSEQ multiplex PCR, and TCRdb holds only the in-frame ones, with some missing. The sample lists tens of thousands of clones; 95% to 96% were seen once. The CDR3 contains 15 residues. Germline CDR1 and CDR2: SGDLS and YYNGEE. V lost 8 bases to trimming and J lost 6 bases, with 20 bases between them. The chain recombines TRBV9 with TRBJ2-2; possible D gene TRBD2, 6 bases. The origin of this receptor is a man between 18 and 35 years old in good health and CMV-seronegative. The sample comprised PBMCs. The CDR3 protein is CASLPGRSFPGELFF. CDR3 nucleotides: TGTGCCAGTTTACCGGGGAGGTCCTTCCCCGGGGAGCTGTTTTTT.